A selection of T cell receptor beta chains follows, all from one sample in a study of T cells after yellow fever vaccination. TCRdb re-called the 5' RACE reads through MiXCR, storing one row per CDR3 protein. The table shows some 290,000 distinct CDR3 sequences, with about 10% occurring only once. The sample was CD4+ T cells sorted from PBMCs, taken 45 days after the yellow fever booster vaccination. The receptor source for this set is a man aged 18 to 29 who received the YFV17D yellow fever vaccine. CDR3s include the opening cysteine and the closing phenylalanine or tryptophan. Fields, in order: V gene, J gene, D gene, clone size, CDR3 DNA, CDR3 protein. A D gene is named only where the DNA matches it firmly. Some rows have no size entry. The others give once, few or many, or a class for an expanded clone.

V: TRBV5-1; J: TRBJ2-3; D: TRBD2; size: few; DNA: TGCGCCAGCAGCCCCGGGACTAGCCGGGATACGCAGTATTTT; CDR3: CASSPGTSRDTQYF
V: TRBV7-2; J: TRBJ2-5; D: TRBD2; size: NA; DNA: TGTGCCAGCAGCTTAAGGGCGGGAGCCAAAGAGACCCAGTACTTC; CDR3: CASSLRAGAKETQYF
V: TRBV5-6; J: TRBJ1-1; D: NA; size: NA; DNA: TGTGCCAGCAGCTTGGCTGTGCTCAGGGGAAACACTGAAGCTTTCTTT; CDR3: CASSLAVLRGNTEAFF
V: TRBV5-6; J: TRBJ1-2; D: NA; size: few; DNA: TGTGCCAGCAGAAAATCCTATCGCTACACCTTC; CDR3: CASRKSYRYTF
V: TRBV9; J: TRBJ2-5; D: TRBD1; size: NA; DNA: TGTGCCAGCAGCCCTGGGACAGGGCGGCAAGAGACCCAGTACTTC; CDR3: CASSPGTGRQETQYF
V: TRBV9; J: TRBJ2-1; D: TRBD2; size: NA; DNA: TGTGCCAGCAGCGTAAGCGGGGAGAATTACAATGAGCAGTTCTTC; CDR3: CASSVSGENYNEQFF
V: TRBV15; J: TRBJ2-2; D: NA; size: NA; DNA: TGTGCCACCAGCACAAGCCCAACTAGGTCTTGGGAGCTGTTTTTT; CDR3: CATSTSPTRSWELFF
V: TRBV5-4; J: TRBJ2-5; D: NA; size: NA; DNA: TGTGCCAGCAGCTTTAAGGGGGGGGAGACCCAGTACTTC; CDR3: CASSFKGGETQYF
V: TRBV5-1; J: TRBJ2-2; D: TRBD1; size: NA; DNA: TGCGCCAGCAGCTTGTCGCGGACAGGGGGCCGGTCCGGGGAGCTGTTTTTT; CDR3: CASSLSRTGGRSGELFF
V: TRBV2; J: TRBJ2-1; D: TRBD1; size: NA; DNA: TGTGCCAGCAGTATCGAGACAGGGCTCGGGTCCTACAATGAGCAGTTCTTC; CDR3: CASSIETGLGSYNEQFF
V: TRBV5-6; J: TRBJ2-7; D: NA; size: few; DNA: TGTGCCAGCAGCTTAAACCAGGGCTACGAGCAGTACTTC; CDR3: CASSLNQGYEQYF
V: TRBV7-3; J: TRBJ2-2; D: NA; size: few; DNA: TGTGCCAGCAGCTTAGGGCATCTTTCCGGGGAGCTGTTTTTT; CDR3: CASSLGHLSGELFF
V: TRBV6-2/TRBV6-3; J: TRBJ1-1; D: TRBD1; size: few; DNA: TGTGCCAGCAGTGATCGACAGGGTAGTTCGTCTGAAGCTTTCTTT; CDR3: CASSDRQGSSSEAFF
V: TRBV7-2; J: TRBJ1-2; D: TRBD1; size: NA; DNA: TGTGCCAGCAGCTTAGGAATCTTTGGGGGGACAGGGAGAGGCTACACCTTC; CDR3: CASSLGIFGGTGRGYTF
V: TRBV7-6; J: TRBJ2-7; D: NA; size: NA; DNA: TGTGCCAGCAGCCAATATCATCGGGGGCCCGAGCAGTACTTC; CDR3: CASSQYHRGPEQYF
V: TRBV6-6; J: TRBJ1-1; D: NA; size: NA; DNA: TGTGCCAGCAGCCCTTGGACAGTCGGACGGGCTTTCTTT; CDR3: CASSPWTVGRAFF
V: TRBV5-1; J: TRBJ2-5; D: TRBD2; size: few; DNA: TGCGCCAGCAGCACCTCTAGCGGGGGGGGCGAGACCCAGTACTTC; CDR3: CASSTSSGGGETQYF
V: TRBV20-1; J: TRBJ1-3; D: NA; size: few; DNA: TGCAGTGCTAGGCAGGGAAACACCATATATTTT; CDR3: CSARQGNTIYF
V: TRBV7-3; J: TRBJ2-2; D: NA; size: few; DNA: TGTGCCAGCAGCCCAGGGATGGGGGCGAACACCGGGGAGCTGTTTTTT; CDR3: CASSPGMGANTGELFF
V: TRBV25-1; J: TRBJ1-6; D: TRBD1; size: NA; DNA: TGTGCCAGTAGACCGGGACAGGGCCGTTCACCCCTCCACTTT; CDR3: CASRPGQGRSPLHF
V: TRBV27; J: TRBJ2-6; D: TRBD1; size: few; DNA: TGTGCCAGCAGAGACGACAGGGGGCCTGGGGCCAACGTCCTGACTTTC; CDR3: CASRDDRGPGANVLTF
V: TRBV6-5; J: TRBJ2-4; D: NA; size: few; DNA: TGTGCCAGCAGTTACTCGAGGGCAGGAAACATTCAGTACTTC; CDR3: CASSYSRAGNIQYF
V: TRBV24-1; J: TRBJ1-2; D: NA; size: few; DNA: TGTGCCACCAGTGACGACACCTATGGCTACACCTTC; CDR3: CATSDDTYGYTF
V: TRBV27; J: TRBJ1-5; D: NA; size: NA; DNA: TGTGCCAGCAGTTGGGGGGGCAATCAGCCCCAGCATTTT; CDR3: CASSWGGNQPQHF
V: TRBV15; J: TRBJ2-5; D: TRBD1; size: many; DNA: TGTGCCACCAGCAGAGACAGGGGGCAAGAGACCCAGTACTTC; CDR3: CATSRDRGQETQYF
V: TRBV6-1; J: TRBJ2-1; D: TRBD1; size: NA; DNA: TGTGCCAGCAGTTTGGGACAGCAACTACGCAGCTCCTACAATGAGCAGTTCTTC; CDR3: CASSLGQQLRSSYNEQFF
V: TRBV6-5; J: TRBJ2-3; D: NA; size: NA; DNA: TGTGCCAGCAGTTACTCGAATGACTTCACAGATACGCAGTATTTT; CDR3: CASSYSNDFTDTQYF
V: TRBV5-1; J: TRBJ2-3; D: NA; size: few; DNA: TGCGCCAGCAGCTTGGGTCCTACAGGGAGCACAGATACGCAGTATTTT; CDR3: CASSLGPTGSTDTQYF
V: TRBV20-1; J: TRBJ2-2; D: TRBD2; size: few; DNA: TGCAGTGCTTCGGGACTAGCGGGGGCCGTGAACACCGGGGAGCTGTTTTTT; CDR3: CSASGLAGAVNTGELFF
V: TRBV5-5; J: TRBJ2-1; D: NA; size: many; DNA: TGTGCCAGCAGCTTGTACCAGGGTGGCGATGAGCAGTTCTTC; CDR3: CASSLYQGGDEQFF
V: TRBV3-1; J: TRBJ2-1; D: NA; size: few; DNA: TGTGCCAGCAGCCAAGGTCAACCCTACAATGAGCAGTTCTTC; CDR3: CASSQGQPYNEQFF
V: TRBV29-1; J: TRBJ1-1; D: TRBD1; size: few; DNA: TGCAGCGTTGAACGACAGGGCAGGAACACTGAAGCTTTCTTT; CDR3: CSVERQGRNTEAFF
V: TRBV10-3; J: TRBJ2-2; D: NA; size: NA; DNA: TGTGCCATCAGTGAAGAAGGAAGGGCCGGGGAGCTGTTTTTT; CDR3: CAISEEGRAGELFF
V: TRBV9; J: TRBJ1-2; D: TRBD1; size: few; DNA: TGTGCCAGCAGCCCCCGCCATTGGGCAGGGGGTAGAGTGGGTGGCTACACCTTC; CDR3: CASSPRHWAGGRVGGYTF
V: TRBV5-4; J: TRBJ1-2; D: NA; size: NA; DNA: TGTGCCAGCAGCTTCCCCGGGACAATCCGAGTCAGGGATGGCTACACCTTC; CDR3: CASSFPGTIRVRDGYTF